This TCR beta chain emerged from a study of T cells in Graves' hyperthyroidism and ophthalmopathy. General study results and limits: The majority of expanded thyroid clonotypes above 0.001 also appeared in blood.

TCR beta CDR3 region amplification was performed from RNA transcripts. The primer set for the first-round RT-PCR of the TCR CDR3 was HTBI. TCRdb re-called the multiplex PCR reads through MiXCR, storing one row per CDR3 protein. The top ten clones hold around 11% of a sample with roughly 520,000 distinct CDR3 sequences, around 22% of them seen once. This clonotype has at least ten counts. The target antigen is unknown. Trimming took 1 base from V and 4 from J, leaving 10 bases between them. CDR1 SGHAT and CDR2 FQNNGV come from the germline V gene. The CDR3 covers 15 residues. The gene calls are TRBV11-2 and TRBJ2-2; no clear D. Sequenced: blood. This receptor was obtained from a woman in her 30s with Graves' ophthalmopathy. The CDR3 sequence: CASSLVGGVTGELFF. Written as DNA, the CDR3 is TGTGCCAGCAGCTTAGTCGGTGGGGTCACCGGGGAGCTGTTTTTT.